In this sample, the clone carrying this TCR beta chain turned up a few times. Its antigen is still unknown. This entry comes from a study of T cells after yellow fever vaccination. The study, taken as a whole, reports: Repertoires sorted by FACS could include abundant clonotypes that are contaminants from the bulk population. Subsequent to the booster, the majority of primary-vaccination clones reappeared (less than 97% CD4, about 90% CD8).

A single record per CDR3 protein comes from TCRdb applying MiXCR to the 5' RACE reads. The sample includes some 560,000 distinct CDR3 sequences, around a sixth seen only once; the top ten take 17%. Germline V gives CDR1 SSHAT, CDR2 FNYEAQ (reference sequence). The V gene end was trimmed by 5 bases and the J gene end by 5 bases; junction bases not matched to a gene: 11. The CDR3 runs 15 residues. The rearrangement links TRBV7-7 to TRBJ2-5; the match to TRBD2 covers 7 bases. This specimen consisted of PBMCs, obtained around 5 days after the first yellow fever vaccination. This receptor was taken from a man aged 18 to 29 who received the YFV17D yellow fever vaccine. CDR3 in DNA: TGTGCCAGCAGCAGGAGCGGGGCCCGGGGGGAGACCCAGTACTTC. Translated: CASSRSGARGETQYF.